This T cell receptor beta chain was profiled in a study of cytomegalovirus exposure and HLA in healthy donors (dated by TCRdb to 2016 to 2017). Concerning the study at large: An earlier analysis of roughly 500 of the donors reported about 250 Gb of sequence data and 117 million unique TCR beta sequences from about 179 million T cells. To decide whether each TCR beta V gene segment behaved as functional or pseudogenic, an earlier analysis of some 580 of the donors relied on high-throughput TCR beta sequencing. Rather than drawing on any new phenotypic data, the later analysis identified candidate immune exposures from TCR beta sequences and the way those sequences occurred across donors. Donor age, sex, ethnicity and CMV serostatus were collected together with the repertoire data. Every discovery cohort repertoire had been produced on one sequencing platform. In a later analysis, previously published TCR beta repertoires from more than 500 donors were re-analyzed and high-resolution HLA genotyping was added so that TCR occurrence patterns could be studied. The study combined high-throughput TCR immunosequencing, statistical association of individual TCRs with disease status, and machine learning to predict cytomegalovirus infection status. On average, around 200,000 unique TCR beta nucleotide sequences were sequenced per donor among some 420 genotyped donors of the cohort, with 15% to 20% of those sequences being non-productive. Both class I and class II loci were covered by HLA typing, at four-digit resolution. Typing coverage varied by locus: about 620-630 donors for A, B, C, DRB1 and DQB1; 500 to 550 for DQA1; approximately 610 for DPA1; around 450 for DPB1. In addition to the first cohort of 650 to 800 subjects, a separate validation cohort of around 110 different subjects was used. An early release that covered fewer than 750 HLA-typed donors contained approximately 300 gigabases of sequencing data and roughly 84 million unique TCR sequences. Several DR-DQ haplotypes were treated as single units for association and clustering because of strong linkage in the cohort. The T cell repertoires of 666 subjects were profiled by immunosequencing and related to cytomegalovirus serostatus. A later genetic analysis used genome-wide SNP genotypes for about 60% of the roughly 700 donors, treating that subset as a discovery cohort. Of the approximately 400 genotyped donors, 65% to 90% were placed in the genetic ancestry cluster associated with self-reported Caucasian donors. The study aimed to test whether signatures of past pathogen exposure could be identified by cataloging public T cell receptors. The paper's findings and limits, for the study overall: V-gene and J-gene trimming of TCR beta chains was associated with a missense DCLRE1C variant in a later genetic analysis, and the association was replicated in an independent cohort. A later analysis found that most CMV-associated TCR beta chains appeared HLA-restricted, with HLA associations seemingly driven largely by CMV exposure. While some public TCRs were present in many individuals, most TCR sequences turned up only very rarely across donors. Three of the identified cytomegalovirus-associated TCR beta chains were confirmed in vitro to be specific for cytomegalovirus antigens. A further reported finding was that TCR beta sequences accurately predicted the HLA-A and HLA-B alleles for most subjects in the first cohort. An earlier analysis of approximately 590 of the donors showed that most TCR beta V segments appeared in productive rearrangements either about 90% or about 30% of the time, which broadly matched IMGT annotations. A cluster of highly shared sequence variants was judged likely to represent a technical artifact of the sequencing pipeline. A later analysis associated 15,000 or so TCR beta sequences with specific HLA alleles at a false discovery rate of 0.05. Linkage disequilibrium might explain the correlated functional status among segregating V segments, but an unknown experimental factor could not be excluded. Because counts were too low, roughly 18 rarely observed V segments, including chromosome 9 orphons, were left out of the earlier analysis of roughly 600 of the donors. The only immune exposure information available for the cohort was CMV serostatus. Roughly uniform sequencing depth across donors was assumed in presence/absence analyses, although this assumption may not hold. A later genetic analysis reported fewer N-insertions in productive TCRs among donors in an Asian-associated ancestry cluster than the roughly 650-donor mean. Because some donors lacked HLA typing at each locus, the association tests relied only on the typed subset. The authors suggested that the approach could potentially be extended to other disease states and immunological phenotypes. When HLA alleles, especially DR and DQ, strongly co-occurred, attributing TCR associations to individual alleles was difficult. The classifier was reported to diagnose cytomegalovirus status with high specificity and sensitivity in both the original and validation cohorts. Several of the top co-occurrence clusters appeared to be linked to parvovirus B19, influenza, CMV and Epstein-Barr virus, according to a later analysis. A later analysis found that TCR association rates varied across HLA loci, with DRB1 alleles showing the most associated TCRs and HLA-C alleles the fewest. In this cohort, only TCR beta chains were sequenced, and detectable features were limited by the absence of alpha or paired-chain data. Compared with equally common non-associated chains, HLA-associated TCR beta chains in a later analysis were more clonally expanded and had lower generation probabilities. The study listed 150 to 200 TCR beta chains as associated with cytomegalovirus. The 87-base-pair reads could not distinguish some IMGT-functional V segments, including TRBV6-2 and TRBV6-3, so those segments were excluded.

This clone was picked up a small number of times. Its binding antigen is unknown. Per-base quality was not reported, and no clone a single base away is much larger than it. Receptor libraries were prepared by the immunoSEQ multiplex PCR assay. For the multiplex PCR, a mixture combining 60 forward primers for TCR Vbeta segments and 13 reverse primers for TCR Jbeta segments was used. The CDR3 region of rearranged TCR beta genes was amplified from genomic DNA by a multiplex PCR assay. On the Illumina HiSeq System, the amplified TCR beta libraries were sequenced as 87-base-pair reads. In the original analysis: Across the 666 repertoires, a later analysis counted 60 million to 90 million unique TCR beta chains, 9.5 million to 12 million of which were shared by at least two donors. Raw reads were error-corrected and collapsed into unique sequences with a nearest-neighbor algorithm that merged closely related sequences to remove PCR and sequencing errors. V, D and J gene segments were assigned by aligning CDR3 sequences to IMGT reference sequences. For a sequence to be retained, a match of at least six nucleotides to both a V gene segment and a J gene segment was required. A rearrangement counted as productive if the CDR3 had no stop codons and remained in frame with V and J, and every other rearrangement counted as non-productive. Following IMGT convention, CDR3 was defined as the stretch from the second conserved V-encoded cysteine up to the conserved J-encoded phenylalanine. Sequences without an unambiguous match to a single V gene segment were excluded from the earlier analysis of about 640 of the donors. An earlier analysis of a few hundred of the donors called V segments functional above 56.7% productive rearrangements and segregating when the between-donor standard deviation exceeded 5%. A statistical classification framework was developed to diagnose cytomegalovirus status using the catalog of TCR beta chain sequences. In a later analysis, V and J genes were assigned by comparing TCR nucleotide sequences against IMGT/GENE-DB human TR gene sequences. A later analysis assigned CDR3 sequences and most-parsimonious VDJ recombination scenarios with the TCRdist pipeline. In a later analysis, every TCR beta chain was defined by the combination of its CDR3 amino acid sequence and its V-gene family, and reads without a unique V-gene family were dropped. In a later analysis, approximately 640 highly shared, low-generation-probability nucleotide sequences were removed to address suspected cross-contamination and a sequencing artifact. A later analysis calculated a clonal expansion index for each public chain from normalized within-repertoire ranks of inferred template counts. Generation probabilities in a later analysis came from a VDJ recombination model fitted to out-of-frame rearrangements, and those results were checked against IGoR. In a later analysis, hypergeometric tests were used to score TCR-TCR, TCR-HLA and TCR-CMV co-occurrence, with a repertoire-size bias correction applied to TCR pairs. To estimate false discovery rates, a later analysis permuted the HLA or CMV assignments 20 times. In a later analysis, co-occurring TCRs were grouped using DBSCAN, with TCRdist sequence similarity added in when clustering inside HLA-allele-positive subsets. For co-occurrence clustering, repertoires with fewer than 30,000 or more than 120,000 public chains were excluded, along with 4 to 6 repertoires with anomalous nucleotide sharing. Imported from immuneACCESS, the table was reduced by TCRdb to in-frame sequences with V and J called. These copies leave out some clones; in studies compared against another copy, an unresolved V gene accounts for under half, and the cause of the remainder is not known. V, J and clone size reflect that table, while D and trimming were determined from the DNA. The sample records tens of thousands of clones, roughly three quarters of which are singletons. The ten most abundant clones make up roughly 3.8% of the sample.

The CDR3 covers 14 residues, taking in both the cysteine and the phenylalanine. Only the CDR3 portion is preserved as DNA: 42 bases, with reading frame beginning at the first base. Via the germline V gene (reference sequence), CDR1 is SGHNT and CDR2 YYREEE. At the junction V is shortened by 1 base and J by 7 bases, with 11 bases in between. The cohort was made up of approximately 700 healthy bone marrow donors. All cohort members were sampled while nominally healthy, although unrecorded immune exposures were likely present. The donor tested CMV seronegative and was one of the 352 seronegative cohort members. A peripheral blood sample was provided by each donor, and peripheral blood mononuclear cells were used for TCR beta sequencing. The Qiagen DNeasy Blood Extraction Kit was used to extract genomic DNA from the blood cell samples.

The sample comprised PBMCs. This chain is built from TRBV5-4 and TRBJ1-4; the best D guess is TRBD1, with 6 bases matching. This clonotype originated in a woman between 40 and 55 years old in good health and CMV-seronegative. The DNA reads as follows: TGTGCCAGCAGCTTGACAGGGAGAGGTGAAAAACTGTTTTTT. This codes for CASSLTGRGEKLFF.